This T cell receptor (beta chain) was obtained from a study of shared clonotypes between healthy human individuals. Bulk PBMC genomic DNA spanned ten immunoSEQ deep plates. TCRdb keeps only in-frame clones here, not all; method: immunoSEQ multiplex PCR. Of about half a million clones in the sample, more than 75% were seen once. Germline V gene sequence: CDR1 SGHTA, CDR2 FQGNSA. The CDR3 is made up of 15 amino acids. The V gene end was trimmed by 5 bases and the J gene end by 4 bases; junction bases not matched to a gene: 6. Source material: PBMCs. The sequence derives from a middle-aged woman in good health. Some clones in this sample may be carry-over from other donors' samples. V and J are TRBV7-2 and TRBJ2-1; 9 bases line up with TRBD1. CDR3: CASSVTGGAYNEQFF. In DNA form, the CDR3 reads TGTGCCAGCAGCGTAACAGGGGGCGCTTACAATGAGCAGTTCTTC.